Shown below are 17 T cell receptor beta chains from a single sample sequenced in a study of graft-versus-host responses after intestinal transplantation. Repertoires were generated with immunoSEQ multiplex PCR, while TCRdb's copy carries only in-frame clones and drops some. The sample holds 75,000 to 100,000 clones, roughly 91% seen once. Antigens for these TCRs are unknown. The sequencing here drew on unstimulated CD4+ T cells sorted from spleen or lymph node cells, taken before transplant. The receptors here all came from a human donor who was the organ donor for an intestinal transplant.

The chain links TRBV4-1 to TRBJ1-2; weak D call: TRBD1 (6 bases). The CDR3 covers 14 residues. Germline V gene data show CDR1 as MGHRA and CDR2 as YSYEKL. Between the trimmed V and J ends, which lost 0 bases and 11 bases, there was a span of 16 bases. The CDR3 spells CASSQDHGGARYTF. CDR3 nucleotide sequence: TGCGCCAGCAGCCAAGATCATGGGGGCGCGAGATACACCTTC.

This chain joins TRBV20-1 and TRBJ2-1; 12 positions match TRBD2. The CDR3 runs 11 residues. V was pared by 6 bases and J by 11 bases, with 2 bases of the junction left unmatched. Germline V CDR1 and CDR2: DFQATT, SNEGSKA (reference sequence). The CDR3 nucleotides read TGCAGTGCAGGACTAGCGGGGAAGCAGTTCTTC. It encodes CSAGLAGKQFF.

The chain recombines TRBV4-2 with TRBJ2-3, with TRBD1 as a possible D gene (6 bases). Germline V gives CDR1 LGHNA, CDR2 YNFKEQ. CDR3 length equals 16 residues. Trimming took 0 bases from V and 3 from J, leaving 13 bases between them. The CDR3 is CASSQDHGQGTDTQYF. For the CDR3, the DNA is TGTGCCAGCAGCCAAGACCATGGGCAGGGGACAGATACGCAGTATTTT.

This clone was detected only once. This chain connects TRBV6-5 to TRBJ2-2; D is uncertain. Trimming took 1 base from V and 7 from J, leaving 10 bases between them. The germline gives CDR1 MNHEY, CDR2 SVGAGI. This CDR3 has 14 residues. The CDR3 is CASSYLQGGGELFF. CDR3 DNA: TGTGCCAGCAGTTACTTGCAAGGCGGCGGGGAGCTGTTTTTT.

CDR3 amino acids: CASRFRDLGSPLHF. The CDR3 DNA sequence: TGTGCCAGCAGATTCAGGGATCTGGGGTCACCCCTCCACTTT. The chain couples TRBV27 to TRBJ1-6; the D gene is possibly TRBD1 (5 bases). Deletions cut 6 bases from V and 10 bases from J, with 16 bases between. CDR3 length: 14 amino acids. CDR1 is MNHEY, CDR2 SMNVEV, per germline (reference sequence).

The V gene is TRBV7-3, the J gene TRBJ2-6, with 9 bases lining up with TRBD1. The junction had 11 bases not matched to a gene; V was cut back by 5 bases and J by 0 bases. The CDR3 spans 19 residues. CDR1 is SGHTA, CDR2 FQGTGA, per germline. CDR3 region: CASSATGTGPLSGANVLTF. CDR3 nucleotides: TGTGCCAGCAGCGCTACCGGGACAGGGCCCCTCTCTGGGGCCAACGTCCTGACTTTC. Supplemented by reference TRBV7-3 and TRBJ2-6, the full variable domain reads GAGVSQTPSNKVTEKGKYVELRCDPISGHTALYWYRQSLGQGPEFLIYFQGTGAADDSGLPNDRFFAVRPEGSVSTLKIQRTERGDSAVYLCASSATGTGPLSGANVLTFGAGSRLTVL.

V and J are TRBV27 and TRBJ1-3, with D perhaps TRBD1 (5 bases). Trimming stripped 3 bases from V and 4 bases from J, with 10 bases between. CDR1 and CDR2 (germline): MNHEY, SMNVEV (reference sequence). The CDR3 is 14 amino acids. This CDR3 reads CASSFGGPGNTIYF. As DNA, the CDR3 is TGTGCCAGCAGTTTCGGGGGTCCCGGAAACACCATATATTTT.

This clone has a handful of counts. The chain carries TRBV10-3 and TRBJ1-3, with TRBD1 matching over 7 bases. With V trimmed by 10 bases and J by 0 bases, 15 bases remained unmatched. CDR1 ENHRY and CDR2 SYGVKD come from the germline V gene. This CDR3 is built from 17 residues. CDR3 coding DNA: TGTGCCACAGGTCCTTTAAAGGGGGCCTCCTCTGGAAACACCATATATTTT. This encodes CATGPLKGASSGNTIYF.

This rearrangement joins TRBV15 to TRBJ1-3, with D tentatively TRBD1 (5 bases). Trimming stripped 0 bases from V and 16 bases from J, with 16 bases between. This CDR3 has 13 amino acids. Germline V gene lookup returns CDR1 LNHNV and CDR2 YYDKDF (reference sequence). The CDR3 region is CATSRDDGGKAYF. The CDR3 DNA follows: TGTGCCACCAGCAGAGATGATGGGGGGAAGGCGTATTTT.

The V and J genes are TRBV12-5 and TRBJ2-7; 8 bases agree with TRBD1. V was pared by 1 base and J by 4 bases, with 3 bases of the junction left unmatched. The CDR3 length is 14 residues. In germline, CDR1 is LGHNT, CDR2 FRNRAP. The CDR3 spells CASGLGTGWYEQYF. CDR3 nucleotide sequence: TGTGCTAGTGGTTTGGGGACAGGGTGGTACGAGCAGTACTTC.

V and J are TRBV4-1 and TRBJ1-4; 9 bases line up with TRBD1. CDR3 length equals 19 residues. Germline V gene lookup returns CDR1 MGHRA and CDR2 YSYEKL. V lost 2 bases to trimming and J lost 5 bases; unmatched junction nucleotides: 15. CDR3 residues: CASSQRPSITGGLNEKLFF. The CDR3 DNA reads as TGCGCCAGCAGCCAAAGGCCCTCCATTACAGGGGGCCTGAATGAAAAACTGTTTTTT.

CDR3 protein: CASNIDEGDTYNEQFF. Here the CDR3 DNA reads TGCGCCAGCAACATTGATGAAGGGGACACCTACAATGAGCAGTTCTTC. This chain joins TRBV5-1 and TRBJ2-1, with D perhaps matching TRBD1 (6 bases). Germline assignment: CDR1 SGHRS and CDR2 YFSETQ. The CDR3 extends over 16 amino acids. The V end was cut by 6 bases, the J end by 2 bases, with 18 bases between.

CDR3: CASSERGYGYTF. In DNA form, the CDR3 reads TGTGCCAGCAGTGAACGGGGCTATGGCTACACCTTC. This chain uses TRBV6-1 with TRBJ1-2; D is ambiguous. Trimming stripped 2 bases from V and 4 bases from J, with 5 bases between. Germline CDR1 reads MNHNS; CDR2 reads SASEGT. The CDR3 totals 12 residues.

The V gene is TRBV5-1, the J gene TRBJ2-7, with 7 bases that match TRBD1. V gave up 4 bases and J gave up 5 bases; unmatched junction bases: 9. There are 14 residues in the CDR3. Germline lookup yields CDR1 SGHRS and CDR2 YFSETQ. The CDR3 here is CASSPVYRGHEQYF. The CDR3 nucleotides read TGCGCCAGCAGCCCGGTTTACAGGGGACACGAGCAGTACTTC.

V usage is TRBV4-2 and J usage is TRBJ2-5, with 9 bases identical to TRBD2. J was trimmed by 2 bases and V by 1 base; bases with no gene match: 5. The V gene's germline CDR1 is LGHNA and CDR2 YNFKEQ. This CDR3 contains 16 residues. The CDR3 sequence is CASSQGAGGTQETQYF. The DNA of the CDR3 is TGTGCCAGCAGCCAAGGGGCGGGGGGGACTCAAGAGACCCAGTACTTC.

CDR3 protein: CASSEGGGATDTQYF. CDR3 nucleotides: TGTGCCAGCAGCGAAGGGGGTGGAGCGACAGATACGCAGTATTTT. The chain has TRBV9 and TRBJ2-3; TRBD1 might be the D (6 bases). Trimming took 3 bases from V and 3 from J, leaving 14 bases between them. The CDR3 has 15 amino acids. Germline assignment: CDR1 SGDLS and CDR2 YYNGEE.

This rearrangement joins TRBV7-9 to TRBJ2-2; 7 bases are a match to TRBD1. CDR1 is SEHNR, CDR2 FQNEAQ, per germline (reference sequence). Trimming cost V 5 bases and J 2 bases; bases outside gene matches: 8. This CDR3 is 16 amino acids long. The CDR3 reads CASSAPGQTNTGELFF. CDR3 nucleotide sequence: TGTGCCAGCAGCGCACCGGGACAGACCAACACCGGGGAGCTGTTTTTT. Filled out from reference TRBV7-9 and TRBJ2-2, the complete variable domain reads DTGVSQNPRHKITKRGQNVTFRCDPISEHNRLYWYRQTLGQGPEFLTYFQNEAQLEKSRLLSDRFSAERPKGSFSTLEIQRTEQGDSAMYLCASSAPGQTNTGELFFGEGSRLTVL.